This TCR beta chain emerged from a study of T cell repertoires in cytomegalovirus infection (dated by TCRdb to about 2019). Describing the broader study: Donor HLA type was relevant to the analysis, because carriage of CMV infection together with the matching HLA type was indicated by public TCR beta signatures.

Concerning this clonotype itself: The antigen this receptor binds is unknown. Base qualities are missing; no much larger clone stands one base away.

The investigation overall reported the following: In both this cohort and an independent roughly 350-donor cohort, the cumulative frequency of public TCR beta family members distinguished carriers of CMV infection plus the relevant HLA type. The ex vivo response was dominated by HLA-C-restricted CMV-specific TCR beta clonotypes, and the single most frequent clonotype in two of eight donors was supplied by these HLA-C-restricted clonotypes.

Sequencer: Illumina HiSeq 1500. Starting from the raw public reads, TCRdb applied fastp trimming at Q25, assembled clones with MiXCR and retained in-frame beta chains. Entries that share a CDR3 protein sequence are merged under the most common genes and DNA. Across this sample there are around 450,000 distinct CDR3 sequences, with 31% seen only once. The top ten constitute roughly 13% of the sample. The cysteine opens and the phenylalanine closes a CDR3 of 14 amino acids. Solely the CDR3 DNA is kept, with 42 bases framed from the first base. V loses 3 bases of germline sequence and J loses 5 bases, and the interval between the two ends is 12 bases. Taken from the germline V gene, the CDR1 and CDR2 loops are KGHDR and SFDVKD.

This TCR derives from a human donor in good health (CMV status not recorded). Some clones in this sample may be carry-over from other donors' samples. Input material: PBMCs. This chain joins TRBV24-1 to TRBJ2-5, with an unclear D gene assignment. The DNA sequence is TGTGCCACCAGTGATCCCGGCCTAAGGGAGACCCAGTACTTC. It specifies CATSDPGLRETQYF.